This entry is about one T cell receptor beta chain. Its antigen is unknown. Measured with immunoSEQ multiplex PCR; TCRdb has only the in-frame clones, and not every one. The sample shows roughly 150,000 clones, approximately 90% of them seen only once. This record belongs to a study of T cell responses to AZD1222 COVID-19 vaccine. Study-level findings and limits: As reported, nearly half of all spike-specific TCRs target variant regions that are unmutated. Donors skewed white British and female; clonal diversity was possibly underestimated. Repertoire sampling happened only post peak T cell response.

The germline gives CDR1 MDHEN, CDR2 SYDVKM. Between the trimmed V and J ends, which lost 2 bases and 0 bases, there was a span of 11 bases. The CDR3 sequence is 16 residues long. The source of this sequence is an adult in good health. This specimen consisted of peripheral blood, obtained on day 0 of AZD1222 vaccination. The V call is TRBV28, the J call TRBJ2-1; no definite D call. The CDR3 protein is CASSLDQASSYNEQFF. As DNA, the CDR3 is TGTGCCAGCAGTTTAGACCAGGCCAGCTCCTACAATGAGCAGTTCTTC. Drawing the rest from reference TRBV28 and TRBJ2-1, the complete variable domain is DVKVTQSSRYLVKRTGEKVFLECVQDMDHENMFWYRQDPGLGLRLIYFSYDVKMKEKGDIPEGYSVSREKKERFSLILESASTNQTSMYLCASSLDQASSYNEQFFGPGTRLTVL.